A single sample gave rise to the 2 T cell receptor beta chains below, sequenced in a study of Ad26.COV2.S vaccination and SARS-CoV-2 variants. The method was immunoSEQ multiplex PCR; TCRdb's version includes in-frame clones alone and lacks a portion of them. The sample has about 420,000 clones, 70% to 90% seen once. Treatment in this sample: some 20 received Ad26.COV2.S at low or high dose, single or two shots; 5 received placebo; per-sample allocation not given. Samples came from day 63 after the first vaccine or placebo injection. The sample in question was peripheral blood, obtained in a trial of Ad26.COV2.S vaccine versus placebo. These receptors were taken from a person aged 18-65 years who received the Ad26.COV2.S COVID-19 vaccine or a placebo.

The chain uses TRBV13 and TRBJ1-6, with 11 bases that match TRBD1. Trimming took 5 bases from V and 4 from J; bases not matched to a gene: 7. The germline V gene has CDR1 PRHDT and CDR2 FYEKMQ (reference sequence). This CDR3 has 17 amino acids. The CDR3 spells CASSGGTGGSYNSPLHF. The CDR3 nucleotides are TGTGCCAGCAGCGGTGGGACAGGGGGAAGTTATAATTCACCCCTCCACTTT.

The chain links TRBV30 to TRBJ1-2; the D gene is possibly TRBD1 (6 bases). This CDR3 is built from 14 residues. Germline CDR1 is GTSNPN and CDR2 is SVGIG (reference sequence). The V gene lost 7 bases and the J gene lost 4 bases, with 19 bases spanning the gap. The CDR3 loop reads CASPLGPQGYGYTF. The CDR3, as DNA: TGTGCCTCCCCGTTGGGGCCACAGGGCTATGGCTACACCTTC.